The 21 T cell receptor beta chains listed next were all sequenced from one sample in a study of T cells in Graves' hyperthyroidism and ophthalmopathy. Using RNA transcripts as the source, TCR beta CDR3 regions were amplified. HTBI primers were used for first-round RT-PCR of the TCR CDR3. TCRdb analysed the multiplex PCR reads with MiXCR anew, one entry per CDR3 protein. This table holds hundreds of thousands of distinct CDR3 sequences, around 16% found once. Sequenced: blood. These receptor sequences come from a woman aged 25 to 39 with Graves' hyperthyroidism.

This chain uses TRBV4-1 with TRBJ2-2, with D maybe TRBD1 (6 bases). Trimming removed 6 bases at V and 3 bases at J, with 11 bases between. Germline V gene lookup returns CDR1 MGHRA and CDR2 YSYEKL. The CDR3 totals 14 residues. CDR3 bases: TGCGCCAGCAGGACACCAGGGGACACCGGGGAGCTGTTTTTT. Translation gives CASRTPGDTGELFF.

The chain combines TRBV3-1 with TRBJ2-7, with D hard to call. V was cut by 5 bases and J by 3 bases, with 14 bases left in between. The CDR3 runs 14 residues. From germline, CDR1 is LGHDT and CDR2 YNNKEL (reference sequence). The CDR3 DNA follows: TGTGCCAGCAGCGCCCACGGGCGAAGCTACGAGCAGTACTTC. Its translation: CASSAHGRSYEQYF.

In its sample, this clonotype was seen many times. This chain joins TRBV11-3 and TRBJ2-5, with D perhaps matching TRBD2 (6 bases). V dropped 1 base and J dropped 5 bases, with 11 bases sitting between them. Germline CDR1 SGHNT, CDR2 YENEEA. The CDR3 spans 14 residues. The CDR3 nucleotides read TGTGCCAGCAGCTTAGGAGGAGGGCTGGAGACCCAGTACTTC. It is translated as CASSLGGGLETQYF.

This clonotype turned up a few times. This chain joins TRBV5-1 and TRBJ1-5, with 8 bases lining up with TRBD1. The trim removed 3 bases at V and 7 bases at J, leaving 9 bases unmatched. The CDR3 contains 15 residues. Germline CDR1 SGHRS, CDR2 YFSETQ. The CDR3 here is CASSSTGGSEQPQHF. CDR3 nucleotide sequence: TGCGCCAGCAGCTCAACAGGGGGTTCAGAACAGCCCCAGCATTTT.

This clonotype was observed many times. V and J are TRBV11-2 and TRBJ2-1, with unresolved D. V dropped 3 bases and J dropped 9 bases, with 15 bases sitting between them. Germline assignment: CDR1 SGHAT and CDR2 FQNNGV. The CDR3 consists of 14 residues. In DNA, the CDR3 is TGTGCCAGCAGCTTTGACGACGGAGATAGTGAGCAGTTCTTC. This codes for CASSFDDGDSEQFF.

This clonotype was seen only a few times. This sequence joins TRBV10-3 and TRBJ2-1, with 8 positions matching TRBD1. The CDR3 length is 15 residues. In germline, CDR1 is ENHRY, CDR2 SYGVKD. The trim removed 4 bases at V and 2 bases at J, leaving 4 bases unmatched. The CDR3 spells CAISGGQGTYNEQFF. The CDR3 coding sequence is TGTGCCATCAGTGGTGGACAGGGAACCTACAATGAGCAGTTCTTC.

The rearrangement joins TRBV10-3 to TRBJ2-3; TRBD2 might be the D (6 bases). V lost 6 bases to trimming and J lost 1 base, with 8 bases between them. CDR1 ENHRY and CDR2 SYGVKD come from the germline V gene. The CDR3 spans 13 residues. CDR3 nucleotides: TGTGCCATCAGACCTAGCGGCACAGATACGCAGTATTTT. Amino acids: CAIRPSGTDTQYF.

The chain carries TRBV19 and TRBJ2-5, with D perhaps TRBD2 (6 bases). Trimming removed 5 bases from V and 4 bases from J, with 14 bases in between. The germline CDR1 and CDR2 sequences are LNHDA and SQIVND (reference sequence). This CDR3 has 14 residues. The DNA of the CDR3 is TGTGCCAGTAGTCTCTCGGGAGCCCCAGAGACCCAGTACTTC. It yields the protein CASSLSGAPETQYF.

This clonotype was seen ten or more times. The chain carries TRBV12-3 or TRBV12-4 and TRBJ2-5; D unresolved. The CDR3 is 11 residues long. The germline V and J ends were trimmed by 5 bases and 7 bases, with 8 bases remaining between them. The CDR3: CASSPKVTQYF. The CDR3 coding sequence is TGTGCCAGCAGTCCCAAAGTGACCCAGTACTTC.

The chain carries TRBV3-1 and TRBJ2-1; 10 nucleotides align to TRBD1. CDR1 and CDR2 (germline): LGHDT, YNNKEL (reference sequence). The CDR3 sequence is 14 residues long. Trimming at V came to 4 bases and at J to 8 bases, leaving 5 bases not matched to a gene. The chain's CDR3 is CASSRTGGGDEQFF. DNA of the CDR3: TGTGCCAGCAGCCGGACAGGGGGTGGGGATGAGCAGTTCTTC.

This clonotype was counted at least ten times. V and J are TRBV5-1 and TRBJ1-2; TRBD1 aligns across 8 bases. V lost 0 bases to trimming and J lost 6 bases; unmatched junction nucleotides: 7. The CDR3 sequence is 15 residues long. Germline-derived CDR1 and CDR2 are SGHRS and YFSETQ. The DNA for the CDR3 is TGCGCCAGCAGCTTGGATGGGACAGGACGGCATGGCTACACCTTC. This sequence encodes CASSLDGTGRHGYTF.

Note on this clonotype: Just one base apart from a much larger clone, this may be a read error. The rearrangement joins TRBV29-1 to TRBJ2-1, with D perhaps assigned TRBD1 or TRBD2 (5 bases each). This CDR3 has 14 amino acids. Germline V gene lookup returns CDR1 SQVTM and CDR2 ANQGSEA. CDR3 DNA: TGCGGCGTCTCCGGGACGGGGTCCTACAATGAGCAGTTCTTC. Translating gives CGVSGTGSYNEQFF.

The chain couples TRBV19 to TRBJ2-7, with D possibly being TRBD2 (6 bases). Trimming took 4 bases from V and 2 from J, leaving 12 bases between them. CDR1 LNHDA and CDR2 SQIVND come from the germline V gene (reference sequence). The CDR3 length is 14 residues. CDR3 DNA: TGTGCCAGTAGTAGGGGGGAGTGGCCCTACGAGCAGTACTTC. Its protein product is CASSRGEWPYEQYF.

In its sample, this clonotype was seen many times. V gene TRBV28 combines with J gene TRBJ2-7; 8 bases map to TRBD1. Germline loops: CDR1 MDHEN, CDR2 SYDVKM. Losses at the gene ends were 3 bases for V and 5 bases for J; bases not matched to a gene: 3. This CDR3 has 13 amino acids. The CDR3 sequence is CASSLDRVHEQYF. Written as DNA, the CDR3 is TGTGCCAGCAGTTTGGACAGGGTACACGAGCAGTACTTC. Complete variable domain (other parts from reference TRBV28 and TRBJ2-7): DVKVTQSSRYLVKRTGEKVFLECVQDMDHENMFWYRQDPGLGLRLIYFSYDVKMKEKGDIPEGYSVSREKKERFSLILESASTNQTSMYLCASSLDRVHEQYFGPGTRLTVT.

The table lists this clonotype with many counts. This chain joins TRBV28 and TRBJ2-7; D assignment may be TRBD1 or TRBD2 (6 bases each). Trimming pared 4 bases from V and 7 bases from J, leaving 14 bases between. This CDR3 has 13 residues. Germline-derived CDR1 and CDR2 are MDHEN and SYDVKM. This chain's CDR3 is CASSSSGAGEQYF. CDR3 coding DNA: TGTGCCAGCAGTTCCTCAGGGGCGGGGGAGCAGTACTTC.

This clonotype was detected many times. This chain uses TRBV12-3 or TRBV12-4 with TRBJ2-5; 9 nucleotides agree with TRBD2. The CDR3 loop spans 14 amino acids. J gave up 5 bases and V 5 bases, and 6 bases lay outside the gene matches. DNA for the CDR3: TGTGCCAGCAGTCCGGGACTAGCACCGGAGACCCAGTACTTC. Translation: CASSPGLAPETQYF.

V is TRBV27 and J is TRBJ2-3; tentatively, D is TRBD1 (5 bases). V lost 6 bases and J lost 2, with 12 bases in between. Germline CDR1 reads MNHEY; CDR2 reads SMNVEV (reference sequence). The CDR3 contains 14 residues. The CDR3 loop is CASRRQSTTDTQYF. In DNA, the CDR3 is TGTGCCAGCAGGCGACAGAGTACCACAGATACGCAGTATTTT.

This clonotype was picked up many times. The chain has TRBV27 and TRBJ2-7, with D perhaps TRBD1 or TRBD2 (5 bases each). CDR1 MNHEY and CDR2 SMNVEV come from the germline V gene (reference sequence). This CDR3 contains 14 residues. V lost 6 bases to trimming and J lost 3 bases, with 15 bases between them. CDR3: CASRPGTEIYEQYF. Here the CDR3 DNA reads TGTGCCAGCAGGCCCGGGACGGAGATCTACGAGCAGTACTTC.

This clonotype was seen many times. The chain is built from TRBV30 and TRBJ2-3; TRBD2 matches 7 bases. In germline, CDR1 is GTSNPN, CDR2 SVGIG (reference sequence). The CDR3 consists of 12 residues. J gave up 5 bases and V 5 bases, and 4 bases lay outside the gene matches. The CDR3 region is CAWGLDGDTQYF. The CDR3, as DNA: TGTGCCTGGGGACTAGACGGAGATACGCAGTATTTT.

At least ten counts were recorded for this clonotype. The rearrangement uses TRBV6-6 and TRBJ2-3; 9 nucleotides line up with TRBD2. The CDR3 is made up of 15 amino acids. Germline CDR1 and CDR2: MNHNY and SVGAGI (reference sequence). Trimming cost V 0 bases and J 6 bases; bases outside gene matches: 4. The CDR3 loop reads CASSYSFAGGDTQYF. CDR3 coding DNA: TGTGCCAGCAGTTACTCGTTTGCGGGAGGGGATACGCAGTATTTT.

Only a few counts were recorded for this clonotype. The rearrangement links TRBV10-3 to TRBJ1-3; 7 nucleotides align to TRBD1. The CDR3 consists of 16 residues. The junction had 7 bases not matched to a gene; V was cut back by 3 bases and J by 2 bases. Germline values: CDR1 ENHRY, CDR2 SYGVKD. CDR3 DNA: TGTGCCATCAGTGATGGGCGACAGGGTGCTGGAAACACCATATATTTT. Translating gives CAISDGRQGAGNTIYF.